The clone carrying this T cell receptor (beta chain) was seen only a few times. What it binds is not known. TCRdb ran MiXCR on the reads and lists one entry per CDR3 protein. The table records under 500,000 distinct CDR3 sequences, approximately 40% of them present only once. The CDR3 consists of 13 residues. Trimming stripped 2 bases from V and 4 bases from J, with 7 bases between. The sample comes from a study of T cell repertoires in cytomegalovirus infection. Overall study context: In public TCR beta signatures, there were indications of both CMV infection and matching HLA type.

Study-level points and caveats: Dominant in the ex vivo response were TCR beta clonotypes restricted by HLA-C and specific for CMV. Cumulated frequencies of public TCR beta families served to identify carriers of CMV plus the relevant HLA.

The specimen was cultured PBMCs, collected from culture after CMV antigen stimulation. The chain links TRBV12-3 or TRBV12-4 to TRBJ2-3, with D perhaps TRBD2 (6 bases). The clonotype was recovered from a human donor in good health (CMV status not recorded). Some clones in this sample may be carry-over from other donors' samples. The CDR3: CASSLSGSDTQYF. The CDR3 nucleotides read TGTGCCAGCAGTTTAAGCGGGTCAGATACGCAGTATTTT.